The 26 T cell receptor beta chains presented below share a single source sample, sequenced in a study of shared clonotypes between healthy human individuals. Cells designated naive CD8 were CD45RO-negative and were positively selected for CCR7, with terminally differentiated effector memory CD45RA+ cells excluded. Using immunoSEQ multiplex PCR, the repertoire was profiled, and TCRdb retains in-frame clones only, with some absent. The profile covers around 2,100,000 clones, with over 85% appearing a single time and 1% to 1.5% taken by the ten largest. The sequenced material came from naive CD8+ T cells sorted from blood. These receptors all come from a man aged 18 to 30 in good health.

This clone has a single count. This chain's CDR3 is CASSADRFNSYEQYF. The CDR3 DNA reads TGTGCCAGCAGCGCCGACAGGTTCAACTCCTACGAGCAGTACTTC. The rearrangement uses TRBV5-6 and TRBJ2-7, with D possibly TRBD1 on 6 matching bases. Deletions cut 4 bases from V and 0 bases from J, with 14 bases between. Germline CDR1 reads SGHDT; CDR2 reads YYEEEE. The CDR3 is 15 residues long.

This sequence joins TRBV2 and TRBJ2-7, with D unresolved. Germline CDR1 and CDR2: SNHLY and FYNNEI. This CDR3 has 11 amino acids. V gave up 6 bases and J gave up 3 bases, with 6 bases separating them. Here the CDR3 reads CASRVGYEQYF. In DNA, the CDR3 is TGTGCCAGCAGAGTAGGCTACGAGCAGTACTTC.

In this sample, this clone turned up once. CDR3 coding DNA: TGTGCCAGCAGCTTAAGAGCGTCTGGGGGCGAGCAGTACTTC. The encoded protein is CASSLRASGGEQYF. The V call is TRBV7-9, the J call TRBJ2-7; D may match TRBD1 or TRBD2 (5 bases each). Germline CDR1 is SEHNR and CDR2 is FQNEAQ (reference sequence). The CDR3 runs 14 residues. Trimming stripped 2 bases from V and 6 bases from J, with 14 bases between.

The chain combines TRBV6-6 with TRBJ2-5; D ambiguous. Per germline, CDR1 MNHNY and CDR2 SVGAGI (reference sequence). Trimming cost V 10 bases and J 2 bases, with 5 bases left between them. The CDR3 has 10 residues. CDR3 nucleotides: TGTGCCACAAATCAAGAGACCCAGTACTTC. Translation gives CATNQETQYF.

Concerning this clone: Its ends do not fully match the called genes, so a read error is possible. V is TRBV28 and J is TRBJ1-2; TRBD1 matches 10 bases. This CDR3 is built from 18 residues. Germline lookup yields CDR1 MDHEN and CDR2 SYDVKM. The CDR3 loop is CASTPTGTGVDLVHGYTF. For the CDR3, the DNA is TGTGCCAGCACCCCAACCGGGACAGGGGTAGACTTGGTTCATGGGTACACCTTC.

The rearrangement links TRBV9 to TRBJ2-7; 8 nucleotides line up with TRBD2. The CDR3 length is 14 residues. V lost 0 bases and J lost 6; bases outside the gene matches: 5. The germline gives CDR1 SGDLS, CDR2 YYNGEE. This chain's CDR3 is CASSVAVAGSEQYF. CDR3 coding DNA: TGTGCCAGCAGCGTAGCTGTAGCGGGGAGCGAGCAGTACTTC.

The chain links TRBV27 to TRBJ2-7; 7 bases match TRBD2. Trimming removed 6 bases from V and 4 bases from J; junction bases left unmatched: 12. This CDR3 spans 15 amino acids. In germline, CDR1 is MNHEY, CDR2 SMNVEV (reference sequence). CDR3 DNA: TGTGCCAGCAGCCCCCTCGGTGGCGGGGGTTACGAGCAGTACTTC. Translation: CASSPLGGGGYEQYF.

This chain connects TRBV27 to TRBJ1-5, with a possible D match to TRBD1 (6 bases). The CDR3 covers 14 residues. V lost 5 bases to trimming and J lost 8 bases, with 16 bases between them. In germline, CDR1 is MNHEY, CDR2 SMNVEV (reference sequence). CDR3 amino acids: CASSQIQGLKPQHF. Written as DNA, the CDR3 is TGTGCCAGCAGTCAGATTCAGGGGTTGAAGCCCCAGCATTTT.

This rearrangement joins TRBV9 to TRBJ2-5; weak D call: TRBD2 (5 bases). Trimming pared 0 bases from V and 5 bases from J, leaving 11 bases between. Germline CDR1 and CDR2: SGDLS and YYNGEE. The CDR3 loop spans 14 amino acids. The CDR3 DNA sequence: TGTGCCAGCAGCGTAGATTCGGGGATGGAGACCCAGTACTTC. Amino acid sequence: CASSVDSGMETQYF.

This clone was recorded only once. The J gene is TRBJ2-7, the V gene TRBV5-4; the match to TRBD2 covers 8 bases. Unmatched junction bases numbered 13, after V lost 3 bases and J lost 5 bases. CDR1 and CDR2 from the germline V gene are SGHNT and YYREEE (reference sequence). The CDR3 extends over 16 amino acids. The CDR3 DNA reads TGTGCCAGCAGCTCCCGCTGGGGACTAGAGGTCCACGAGCAGTACTTC. This codes for CASSSRWGLEVHEQYF.

The chain employs TRBV7-9 and TRBJ1-2; no definite D call. The germline V gene has CDR1 SEHNR and CDR2 FQNEAQ (reference sequence). The CDR3 totals 17 residues. V shed 5 bases and J shed 1 base, with 20 bases lying between them. The CDR3 protein is CASSPTLYSTGNYGYTF. The CDR3 DNA sequence: TGTGCCAGCAGCCCCACTCTTTACTCGACTGGTAACTATGGCTACACCTTC.

This chain uses TRBV6-1 with TRBJ2-2; D remains ambiguous. Germline V lookup: CDR1 MNHNS, CDR2 SASEGT. With 8 bases removed from V and 5 bases from J, the gap between germline ends came to 12 bases. The CDR3 is made up of 13 amino acids. The CDR3 protein is CASEVGGTGELFF. CDR3 nucleotide sequence: TGTGCCAGCGAAGTGGGTGGGACCGGGGAGCTGTTTTTT.

This chain uses TRBV6-5 with TRBJ1-4; no clear D gene. CDR3 length: 15 amino acids. Germline V CDR1 and CDR2: MNHEY, SVGAGI. The V and J ends lost 2 bases and 3 bases respectively, with 10 bases between them. CDR3 nucleotide sequence: TGTGCCAGCAGTTACGAGGCCGGCTCTAATGAAAAACTGTTTTTT. Translated: CASSYEAGSNEKLFF.

With respect to this clone: The sample contains more than one DNA sequence encoding this CDR3. The J gene is TRBJ1-1, the V gene TRBV4-1; tentative D call: TRBD1 (5 bases). V dropped 0 bases and J dropped 5 bases, with 10 bases sitting between them. This CDR3 has 14 residues. The germline V gene has CDR1 MGHRA and CDR2 YSYEKL. CDR3 in DNA: TGCGCCAGCAGCCAAGATGGGGGAGGGACTGAAGCTTTCTTT. It encodes CASSQDGGGTEAFF.

The chain recombines TRBV7-2 with TRBJ2-5, with 10 bases that match TRBD2. Germline V lookup: CDR1 SGHTA, CDR2 FQGNSA. This CDR3 has 17 residues. Losses at the gene ends were 4 bases for V and 2 bases for J; bases not matched to a gene: 10. The CDR3 spells CASSSPPPAGGQETQYF. The DNA for the CDR3 is TGTGCCAGCAGCTCACCCCCTCCAGCGGGAGGGCAAGAGACCCAGTACTTC.

In nucleotides, the CDR3 is TGCGCCAGCAGCCAAGATATAGACTACGAGCAGTACTTC. Translated, it gives CASSQDIDYEQYF. This rearrangement joins TRBV4-1 to TRBJ2-7, with D unresolved. Per the germline V gene, CDR1 is MGHRA and CDR2 is YSYEKL. V was trimmed by 0 bases and J by 3 bases, leaving 6 bases between them. CDR3 length equals 13 residues.

This chain uses TRBV28 with TRBJ1-5; TRBD1 might be the D (5 bases). The CDR3 extends over 13 amino acids. CDR1 and CDR2 (germline): MDHEN, SYDVKM. The V and J ends lost 4 bases and 2 bases respectively, with 6 bases between them. The CDR3 DNA is TGTGCCAGCAGTTGGGGGGGCAATCAGCCCCAGCATTTT. It specifies CASSWGGNQPQHF.

The chain is built from TRBV4-1 and TRBJ2-7; D is ambiguous. The CDR3 is 15 amino acids. Germline loops: CDR1 MGHRA, CDR2 YSYEKL. Trimming removed 1 base from V and 6 bases from J, with 16 bases in between. CDR3 sequence (DNA): TGCGCCAGCAGCCAAGGTGTATTAGGAAGAGGCGAGCAGTACTTC. The encoded protein is CASSQGVLGRGEQYF.

CDR3 protein: CASSLLSAVSDEQYF. The CDR3, as DNA: TGCGCCAGCAGCTTGTTATCGGCGGTTTCTGACGAGCAGTACTTC. This sequence joins TRBV5-1 and TRBJ2-7, with D uncertain. The CDR3 consists of 15 residues. Trimming removed 1 base from V and 5 bases from J, with 16 bases in between. Germline V CDR1 and CDR2: SGHRS, YFSETQ. Using reference TRBV5-1 and TRBJ2-7 for the parts outside the CDR3, the full variable domain is KAGVTQTPRYLIKTRGQQVTLSCSPISGHRSVSWYQQTPGQGLQFLFEYFSETQRNKGNFPGRFSGRQFSNSRSEMNVSTLELGDSALYLCASSLLSAVSDEQYFGPGTRLTVT.

The chain is built from TRBV4-2 and TRBJ1-5; D not certain. Trimming stripped 1 base from V and 2 bases from J, with 12 bases between. This CDR3 is built from 16 residues. Germline V gene lookup returns CDR1 LGHNA and CDR2 YNFKEQ. Written as DNA, the CDR3 is TGTGCCAGCAGCCAAGGCCGTGGGGAGGGCAATCAGCCCCAGCATTTT. As protein: CASSQGRGEGNQPQHF.

V is TRBV19 and J is TRBJ2-7, with a tentative D call TRBD2 (5 bases). The CDR3 runs to 14 residues. Deletions cut 3 bases from V and 3 bases from J, with 12 bases between. In germline, CDR1 is LNHDA, CDR2 SQIVND (reference sequence). The chain's CDR3 is CASSIGLRDYEQYF. The CDR3 DNA follows: TGTGCCAGTAGTATTGGACTGAGGGACTACGAGCAGTACTTC.

The chain is built from TRBV30 and TRBJ1-1, with D tentatively TRBD1 (6 bases). Trimming pared 5 bases from V and 3 bases from J, leaving 19 bases between. Per the germline V gene, CDR1 is GTSNPN and CDR2 is SVGIG (reference sequence). The CDR3 runs to 15 residues. CDR3 bases: TGTGCCTGGGTAAGACGAACAGGGATTTACACTGAAGCTTTCTTT. Amino acid sequence: CAWVRRTGIYTEAFF. The full variable domain, rest sourced from reference TRBV30 and TRBJ1-1, is SQTIHQWPATLVQPVGSPLSLECTVEGTSNPNLYWYRQAAGRGLQLLFYSVGIGQISSEVPQNLSASRPQDRQFILSSKKLLLSDSGFYLCAWVRRTGIYTEAFFGQGTRLTVV.

This clone showed up just a few times. The identical CDR3 is also encoded by other nucleotide sequences in the sample. V usage is TRBV9 and J usage is TRBJ2-7; 9 bases are shared with TRBD1. This CDR3 is built from 14 residues. Germline V gene lookup returns CDR1 SGDLS and CDR2 YYNGEE. The trim removed 0 bases at V and 4 bases at J, leaving 2 bases unmatched. This CDR3 reads CASSVGTGVYEQYF. The DNA of the CDR3 is TGTGCCAGCAGCGTAGGGACAGGGGTTTACGAGCAGTACTTC.

This chain links TRBV7-9 with TRBJ2-3; D not resolved. V was pared by 5 bases and J by 6 bases, with 6 bases between. Germline V gene lookup returns CDR1 SEHNR and CDR2 FQNEAQ (reference sequence). CDR3 length equals 11 residues. CDR3 residues: CASSRSDTQYF. Here the CDR3 DNA reads TGTGCCAGCAGCCGGTCGGATACGCAGTATTTT.

V usage is TRBV14 and J usage is TRBJ1-2, with TRBD1 as a possible D gene (6 bases). V lost 0 bases, J lost 1 base, and 18 bases lay in between. CDR3 size: 18 residues. CDR1 and CDR2 (germline): SGHDN, FVKESK. Written as DNA, the CDR3 is TGTGCCAGCAGCCAAGATTCGGGGGGCCCTTGGAGTAACTATGGCTACACCTTC. Amino acid sequence: CASSQDSGGPWSNYGYTF.

The chain employs TRBV7-9 and TRBJ2-7; 7 bases are shared with TRBD1. Germline V lookup: CDR1 SEHNR, CDR2 FQNEAQ (reference sequence). Trimming took 5 bases from V and 3 from J; bases not matched to a gene: 7. The CDR3 totals 14 residues. Here the CDR3 DNA reads TGTGCCAGCAGCGAGCCGACAGGGTACTACGAGCAGTACTTC. Encoded protein: CASSEPTGYYEQYF.